A single sample gave rise to the 26 T cell receptor beta chains below, sequenced in a study of T-cell reconstitution after alpha-beta-depleted transplantation in children. Study findings and constraints: The origin of alpha-beta T cells about two months after transplant was reportedly several hundred expanded graft clones.

These receptors are not linked to any known antigen. As it was prepared, the TCRbeta library received unique molecular identifiers. TCRdb fed the PCR reads into MiXCR, producing one record per CDR3 protein. Here the sample spans about 32,000 distinct CDR3 sequences, about 6.8% being singletons. The material was peripheral blood, obtained 60 days after TCRalphabeta/CD19-depleted stem cell transplant. The receptors shown here come from a child under two years old who had a stem cell transplant for acute myeloid leukemia, so the T cells may come from the graft donor.

This clonotype was counted at least ten times. The rearrangement links TRBV15 to TRBJ1-1; the D gene is possibly TRBD1 (6 bases). CDR1 and CDR2 (germline): LNHNV, YYDKDF (reference sequence). CDR3 length: 17 amino acids. Between the trimmed V and J ends, which lost 3 bases and 7 bases, there was a span of 24 bases. The CDR3 reads CATSSGGKRTLLVEAFF. The CDR3 nucleotides read TGTGCCACCAGCAGTGGGGGCAAAAGGACACTCCTCGTTGAAGCTTTCTTT.

The chain recombines TRBV5-1 with TRBJ2-7; 9 bases map to TRBD2. Germline CDR1 is SGHRS and CDR2 is YFSETQ. The V gene end was trimmed by 2 bases and the J gene end by 6 bases; junction bases not matched to a gene: 3. The CDR3 extends over 13 amino acids. Here the CDR3 DNA reads TGCGCCAGCAGCTTCGGACTAGCGAGCGAGCAGTACTTC. Translation: CASSFGLASEQYF.

This clonotype showed up many times. V and J are TRBV28 and TRBJ2-2, with 9 positions matching TRBD2. The CDR3 sequence is 15 residues long. Germline V CDR1 and CDR2: MDHEN, SYDVKM. With 2 bases clipped from V and 6 bases from J, the junction kept 4 bases outside the gene matches. DNA for the CDR3: TGTGCCAGCAGTTTACGGCGGGAGGGCGCCGGGGAGCTGTTTTTT. Amino acids: CASSLRREGAGELFF.

This clonotype occurred many times. V usage is TRBV2 and J usage is TRBJ2-7, with D possibly matching TRBD1 (6 bases). Germline CDR1 and CDR2: SNHLY and FYNNEI. V was cut by 5 bases and J by 6 bases, with 17 bases left in between. The CDR3 covers 14 residues. The CDR3 reads CASSQVVWGLEQYF. In DNA form, the CDR3 reads TGTGCCAGCAGTCAAGTAGTTTGGGGGCTCGAGCAGTACTTC.

The V call is TRBV6-1, the J call TRBJ2-6, with D maybe TRBD1 (6 bases). This CDR3 contains 14 residues. The V end lost 5 bases, the J end lost 1 base, and 6 bases lay between the germline ends. Germline-derived CDR1 and CDR2 are MNHNS and SASEGT. In DNA form, the CDR3 reads TGTGCCAGCAGTACAGGGTCTGGGGCCAACGTCCTGACTTTC. Translation gives CASSTGSGANVLTF.

V gene TRBV30 combines with J gene TRBJ2-7, with 10 bases identical to TRBD2. J gave up 5 bases and V 0 bases, and 7 bases lay outside the gene matches. This CDR3 has 15 amino acids. Germline V CDR1 and CDR2: GTSNPN, SVGIG (reference sequence). The CDR3 DNA reads TGTGCCTGGAGTGTAGGGGCTAGCGGGGGAAACGAGCAGTACTTC. Residues: CAWSVGASGGNEQYF. The whole variable domain, remainder taken from reference TRBV30 and TRBJ2-7, is SQTIHQWPATLVQPVGSPLSLECTVEGTSNPNLYWYRQAAGRGLQLLFYSVGIGQISSEVPQNLSASRPQDRQFILSSKKLLLSDSGFYLCAWSVGASGGNEQYFGPGTRLTVT.

This clonotype was observed many times. The gene calls are TRBV15 and TRBJ2-1; 7 bases line up with TRBD2. V gave up 4 bases and J gave up 5 bases; unmatched junction bases: 11. The germline CDR1 and CDR2 sequences are LNHNV and YYDKDF (reference sequence). The CDR3 extends over 16 amino acids. For the CDR3, the DNA is TGTGCCACCAGCAAAGGGCGGGGGTCAGGGAACAATGAGCAGTTCTTC. Translated: CATSKGRGSGNNEQFF.

In this sample, this clonotype turned up many times. The chain links TRBV19 to TRBJ2-3, with D perhaps matching TRBD1 or TRBD2 (5 bases each). CDR3 length: 13 amino acids. V lost 3 bases and J lost 14, with 18 bases in between. Germline CDR1 reads LNHDA; CDR2 reads SQIVND (reference sequence). The CDR3 sequence: CASSISGGPPAYF. In nucleotides, the CDR3 is TGTGCCAGTAGTATCTCTGGGGGACCACCGGCGTATTTT.

This clonotype was recorded at least ten times. This chain joins TRBV4-3 and TRBJ2-1; no clear D. The CDR3 is 15 amino acids. Germline CDR1 is LGHNA and CDR2 is YSLEER. The germline V and J ends were trimmed by 4 bases and 0 bases, with 10 bases remaining between them. CDR3 sequence: CASSRYISSYNEQFF. The DNA of the CDR3 is TGCGCCAGCAGCCGTTACATTAGCTCCTACAATGAGCAGTTCTTC.

This clonotype has a count of ten or more. The V call is TRBV28, the J call TRBJ2-7, with 8 bases matching TRBD1. V was clipped by 4 bases and J by 5 bases; unmatched bases: 13. The CDR3 totals 16 residues. Germline V lookup: CDR1 MDHEN, CDR2 SYDVKM. The DNA of the CDR3 is TGTGCCAGCAGTTCCCAAGACGGCGGACAGGGCAACGAGCAGTACTTC. Its translation is CASSSQDGGQGNEQYF.

Many counts were recorded for this clonotype. This sequence joins TRBV29-1 and TRBJ1-4; D might be TRBD1 (5 bases). Per the germline V gene, CDR1 is SQVTM and CDR2 is ANQGSEA. The V end was cut by 5 bases, the J end by 0 bases, with 10 bases between. The CDR3 length is 14 residues. The CDR3 nucleotides read TGCAGCGTTAAAGGGGCCGCAACTAATGAAAAACTGTTTTTT. Translated: CSVKGAATNEKLFF.

The V call is TRBV7-6, the J call TRBJ2-5; D possibly corresponds to TRBD1 (5 bases). Germline-derived CDR1 and CDR2 are SGHVS and FNYEAQ. CDR3 length equals 15 residues. Trimming stripped 2 bases from V and 3 bases from J, with 13 bases between. The CDR3, as DNA: TGTGCCAGCAGCTTAAAAAGGGCCAGGGAAGAGACCCAGTACTTC. Translation: CASSLKRAREETQYF.

This clonotype was seen only a few times. The J gene is TRBJ2-1, the V gene TRBV6-2 or TRBV6-3, with a tentative D call TRBD1 (5 bases). CDR3 size: 15 residues. Germline CDR1 is MNHEY and CDR2 is SVGEGT. Trimming cost V 2 bases and J 1 base, with 9 bases left between them. CDR3 DNA: TGTGCCAGCAGTTACACCAGGGTATCCTACAATGAGCAGTTCTTC. It translates to CASSYTRVSYNEQFF.

This clonotype was seen many times. The chain couples TRBV20-1 to TRBJ2-7; D may be TRBD2 (6 bases). The CDR3 has 14 amino acids. Between the trimmed V and J ends, which lost 8 bases and 1 base, there was a span of 18 bases. The germline V gene has CDR1 DFQATT and CDR2 SNEGSKA (reference sequence). The CDR3 spells CSTSEGPWSYEQYF. The CDR3 nucleotides read TGCAGTACCTCGGAGGGGCCCTGGTCCTACGAGCAGTACTTC.

This clonotype was recorded a few times. The gene calls are TRBV5-8 and TRBJ2-3; TRBD2 agrees at 7 bases. The CDR3 extends over 16 amino acids. Germline V gene sequence: CDR1 SGHTS, CDR2 YDEGEE. Trimming took 2 bases from V and 6 from J; bases not matched to a gene: 12. The CDR3, as DNA: TGTGCCAGCAGCTTATATGGAGGCGGGGGTCGGGATACGCAGTATTTT. It is translated as CASSLYGGGGRDTQYF.

Ten or more counts support this clonotype. The chain uses TRBV4-3 and TRBJ2-7, with TRBD2 matching over 8 bases. The CDR3 spans 15 residues. J lost 0 bases, V lost 0 bases, and 1 base had no gene match. CDR1 and CDR2 from the germline V gene are LGHNA and YSLEER. The CDR3 DNA follows: TGCGCCAGCAGCCAAGAAGGGACTAGCTCCTACGAGCAGTACTTC. Translating gives CASSQEGTSSYEQYF.

This clonotype was seen at least ten times. The genes are TRBV7-9 and TRBJ2-5; D remains ambiguous. Trimming stripped 5 bases from V and 3 bases from J, with 7 bases between. This CDR3 contains 12 residues. Per the germline V gene, CDR1 is SEHNR and CDR2 is FQNEAQ (reference sequence). The CDR3 here is CASSPDEETQYF. The CDR3 DNA follows: TGTGCCAGCAGCCCGGATGAAGAGACCCAGTACTTC.

This clonotype was seen at least ten times. V gene TRBV15 combines with J gene TRBJ2-5, with D tentatively TRBD1 (5 bases). Between the trimmed V and J ends, which lost 5 bases and 4 bases, there was a span of 20 bases. CDR1 LNHNV and CDR2 YYDKDF come from the germline V gene (reference sequence). The CDR3 has 16 residues. DNA for the CDR3: TGTGCCACCAGCTCTCGGACAAGCGTCACAGGAGAGACCCAGTACTTC. Encoded protein: CATSSRTSVTGETQYF.

There are a few counts of this clonotype. The J gene is TRBJ2-1, the V gene TRBV6-5, with a weak D call TRBD2 (6 bases). V lost 4 bases and J 5 bases, leaving 15 bases between the germline ends. From germline, CDR1 is MNHEY and CDR2 SVGAGI. The CDR3 runs 15 residues. CDR3 in amino acids: CASSLTRFPNNEQFF. Written as DNA, the CDR3 is TGTGCCAGCAGTTTGACTAGATTTCCGAACAATGAGCAGTTCTTC.

This clonotype was seen ten or more times. Without the conserved terminal phenylalanine or tryptophan, this CDR3 likely stems from a read error. No DNA is shown, since the ends of the CDR3 on it are uncertain; the CDR3 is the one TCRdb lists. V gene TRBV12-3 or TRBV12-4 combines with J gene TRBJ2-1. The CDR3 comprises 8 residues, both ends counted. This CDR3 reads CASSPFDL.

This clonotype has a count of ten or more. The V gene is TRBV6-5, the J gene TRBJ1-2; D is undetermined. This CDR3 is 15 amino acids long. Germline assignment: CDR1 MNHEY and CDR2 SVGAGI. Trimming removed 0 bases at V and 3 bases at J, with 11 bases between. CDR3 bases: TGTGCCAGCAGTTACTCATCAGAGGAGGACTATGGCTACACCTTC. It encodes CASSYSSEEDYGYTF.

This clonotype showed up many times. The rearrangement links TRBV6-5 to TRBJ2-1; D is uncertain. The CDR3 has 16 residues. Germline-derived CDR1 and CDR2 are MNHEY and SVGAGI. V lost 1 base to trimming and J lost 3 bases, with 13 bases between them. The chain's CDR3 is CASSYFPRNDYNEQFF. Here the CDR3 DNA reads TGTGCCAGCAGTTACTTTCCGAGGAACGACTACAATGAGCAGTTCTTC.

This clonotype has at least ten counts. V and J are TRBV6-5 and TRBJ1-1, with D unresolved. Per the germline V gene, CDR1 is MNHEY and CDR2 is SVGAGI. There are 16 residues in the CDR3. Trimming stripped 8 bases from V and 4 bases from J, with 23 bases between. The CDR3 protein is CASEIPLSRRGTEAFF. CDR3 DNA: TGTGCCAGCGAAATCCCCCTGTCCAGGAGAGGCACTGAAGCTTTCTTT.

Relative to its sample, this clonotype is medium-sized (0.01 to 0.1%). The chain employs TRBV20-1 and TRBJ2-5; D possibly corresponds to TRBD2 (5 bases). Germline CDR1 and CDR2: DFQATT and SNEGSKA (reference sequence). The CDR3 is made up of 13 amino acids. Deletions cut 3 bases from V and 2 bases from J, with 10 bases between. The CDR3 sequence is CSARTTLQETQYF. CDR3 DNA sequence: TGCAGTGCTAGGACTACCCTACAAGAGACCCAGTACTTC.

As to this clonotype: The junction departs from the called germline gene at one end, perhaps through a read error. This chain joins TRBV6-5 and TRBJ2-1; D might be TRBD1 or TRBD2, each matching 6 bases. The CDR3 is 17 residues long. CDR1 is MNHEY, CDR2 SVGAGI, per germline. For the CDR3, the DNA is TGTGGCAGCAGTTATTCTCTCTTGGGGGGCGCCTACAATGAGCAGTTCTTC. Amino acid sequence: CGSSYSLLGGAYNEQFF.

The sample holds many counts of this clonotype. The chain couples TRBV6-5 to TRBJ2-7, with D hard to call. Germline V gene sequence: CDR1 MNHEY, CDR2 SVGAGI. V lost 7 bases, J lost 2 bases, and 9 bases lay in between. The CDR3 is 12 residues long. CDR3 in amino acids: CASTGSTYEQYF. CDR3 DNA sequence: TGTGCCAGCACGGGCAGTACCTACGAGCAGTACTTC.